The rows below give T cell receptor beta chains drawn from one sample of a study of blood T cell repertoires in COVID-19. Profiling relied on immunoSEQ multiplex PCR, and the TCRdb table lists in-frame clones only, not all of them. Seen here are around 58,000 clones, around 85% observed once, and the top ten hold approximately 16%. What was sequenced was peripheral blood. These receptors were collected from a human donor in a cohort sampled during active COVID-19. The CDR3 runs from the conserved cysteine through the conserved F or W. The D gene is left open where the match is weak. The size of a clone is reported for some rows only, either as once, few or many, or as a class for expanded clones.

CDR3nt,CDR3aa,abundance,v_gene,j_gene,d_gene
TGTGCCAGCAGCTTAGACAGGGGATCCGAAGCTTTCTTT,CASSLDRGSEAFF,.,TRBV5-7,TRBJ1-1,TRBD1
TGTGCCAGCAGCTCCCAGACTAGCGGGGGGGCGGAGACCCAGTACTTC,CASSSQTSGGAETQYF,once,TRBV7-8,TRBJ2-5,TRBD2
TGTGCCACCAGCAAACTGAGGGATAATTCACCCCTCCACTTT,CATSKLRDNSPLHF,.,TRBV15,TRBJ1-6,.
TGTGCCAGCTCACCATTAGAGGGCGGTTCCTACGAGCAGTACTTC,CASSPLEGGSYEQYF,.,TRBV18,TRBJ2-7,.
TGTGCCAGCAGCCCCTGGGACAACCAAGAGACCCAGTACTTC,CASSPWDNQETQYF,.,TRBV7-9,TRBJ2-5,.
TGTGCCAGCAGCGGGAAGGGAGACAGGGGCCTGACAGATACGCAGTATTTT,CASSGKGDRGLTDTQYF,.,TRBV11-3,TRBJ2-3,TRBD1
TGTGCCAGCAGCAAAAAGCCCAGCAGGGGTGGCAATCAGCCCCAGCATTTT,CASSKKPSRGGNQPQHF,.,TRBV21-1,TRBJ1-5,.
TGTGCCGTCCTAACGAGGACAGGGGAATATGGCTACACCTTC,CAVLTRTGEYGYTF,.,TRBV10-3,TRBJ1-2,TRBD1
TGCGCCAGCAGCTTGGACAGTAGCACAGATACGCAGTATTTT,CASSLDSSTDTQYF,.,TRBV5-1,TRBJ2-3,.
TGTGCCAGCAGTTTAAACGGGGTAAACTATGGCTACACCTTC,CASSLNGVNYGYTF,few,TRBV27,TRBJ1-2,.
TGTGCCAGCAGTTGGGGGGGCGCGCTGAGCAATCAGCCCCAGCATTTT,CASSWGGALSNQPQHF,once,TRBV5-6,TRBJ1-5,.
TGCAGCGCGGGACAGGGAGAGAATGAAAAACTGTTTTTT,CSAGQGENEKLFF,.,TRBV29-1,TRBJ1-4,TRBD1
TGTGCCAGCAGCTCGGGGGGCGGGGATACGCAGTATTTT,CASSSGGGDTQYF,.,TRBV5-4,TRBJ2-3,.
TGTGCCAGCAGCTTTGTGGGGCAGGAAGGCGGCTACACCTTC,CASSFVGQEGGYTF,.,TRBV7-2,TRBJ1-2,.
TGCAGTGCTAGTACAGGGGGCCCTGGCTACACCTTC,CSASTGGPGYTF,.,TRBV20-1,TRBJ1-2,TRBD1
TGTGCCAGCACCGCTGAAGACAACTCCTATAATTCACCCCTCCACTTT,CASTAEDNSYNSPLHF,.,TRBV25-1,TRBJ1-6,.
TGTGCCAGTAGCTCCAGGACAGCCTTTCTCTATAATTCACCCCTCCACTTT,CASSSRTAFLYNSPLHF,many,TRBV19,TRBJ1-6,.
TGCAGTGCTACTGACCCCAGGGCAGCTCAGCCCCAGCATTTT,CSATDPRAAQPQHF,.,TRBV20-1,TRBJ1-5,.
TGTGCCAGCTCACTTTCGACAGGGGAAGTGCGGGGCTACACCTTC,CASSLSTGEVRGYTF,once,TRBV18,TRBJ1-2,TRBD1
TGTGCCAGCGCCGCCGGGACAGGGTTATCAGATACGCAGTATTTT,CASAAGTGLSDTQYF,few,TRBV18,TRBJ2-3,TRBD1
TGTGCCAGCAGCTTTCAAGAGGATCAGCCCCAGCATTTT,CASSFQEDQPQHF,.,TRBV7-2,TRBJ1-5,.
TGTGCCAGCAGCCAAGGGGAGACTAGCGGGGGCGGGGAGCTGTTTTTT,CASSQGETSGGGELFF,.,TRBV3-1/TRBV3-2,TRBJ2-2,TRBD2